One sample yielded the 9 T cell receptor beta chains listed below, sequenced in a study of quantifying T cell responses using KT2 cells. Turning to the study itself: TCR alpha and beta constant-region primers primed reverse transcription of RNA.

A single-stranded UMI oligo with SP2 sequence was ligated to cDNA 3' ends. An equimolar mix of RC1.1 and RC1.2 primed the beta chain across TRBC1 and TRBC2. TCRdb passed the UMI-ligation and nested PCR reads through MiXCR, listing each CDR3 protein once. The data show roughly 51,000 distinct CDR3 sequences, about 12% seen once. Sequencing used PBMCs spiked with cells of the T cell clone KT2. The receptors stem from a human donor.

In its sample, this clonotype was seen a few times. The chain links TRBV11-2 to TRBJ2-1; no clear D. CDR1 is SGHAT and CDR2 is FQNNGV in the germline V gene. Between the trimmed V and J ends, which lost 0 bases and 6 bases, there was a span of 6 bases. The CDR3 covers 13 residues. DNA of the CDR3: TGTGCCAGCAGCTTAGATAGAGGCAATGAGCAGTTCTTC. As protein: CASSLDRGNEQFF.

This clonotype appeared a few times. V is TRBV15 and J is TRBJ1-1; D uncertain. V lost 0 bases and J 0 bases, leaving 5 bases between the germline ends. The germline CDR1 and CDR2 sequences are LNHNV and YYDKDF (reference sequence). The CDR3 sequence is 14 residues long. The CDR3 region is CATSRDPVNTEAFF. CDR3 coding DNA: TGTGCCACCAGCAGAGATCCAGTGAACACTGAAGCTTTCTTT.

This clonotype was found a few times. The chain joins TRBV6-1 to TRBJ2-1, with 7 bases aligning to TRBD1. The V gene end was trimmed by 5 bases and the J gene end by 10 bases; junction bases not matched to a gene: 2. Germline V gives CDR1 MNHNS, CDR2 SASEGT. This CDR3 contains 11 residues. The CDR3 loop reads CASSRDREQFF. The CDR3 bases are TGTGCCAGCAGTAGGGACAGAGAGCAGTTCTTC.

The gene calls are TRBV6-1 and TRBJ1-5; the match to TRBD1 covers 11 bases. CDR3 length: 17 residues. Germline CDR1 MNHNS, CDR2 SASEGT. With 4 bases clipped from V and 5 bases from J, the junction kept 10 bases outside the gene matches. The CDR3 DNA follows: TGTGCCAGCAGTGGAACCCCGGGACAGGGGGGAGATCAGCCCCAGCATTTT. Its translation is CASSGTPGQGGDQPQHF.

The chain uses TRBV6-2 or TRBV6-3 and TRBJ1-5; 10 bases map to TRBD1. Germline lookup yields CDR1 MNHEY and CDR2 SVGEGT. Trimming at V came to 6 bases and at J to 2 bases, leaving 4 bases not matched to a gene. This CDR3 is built from 15 residues. The CDR3 protein is CASSSGTGGNQPQHF. The CDR3 DNA reads as TGTGCCAGCAGCTCCGGGACAGGGGGCAATCAGCCCCAGCATTTT.

The chain uses TRBV5-1 and TRBJ1-1; D remains ambiguous. V was pared by 3 bases and J by 2 bases, with 14 bases between. Germline lookup yields CDR1 SGHRS and CDR2 YFSETQ. The CDR3 spans 15 residues. The CDR3 sequence: CASSSLVKDNTEAFF. CDR3 bases: TGCGCCAGCAGCTCCCTCGTAAAGGACAACACTGAAGCTTTCTTT. Full variable domain (rest looked up from reference TRBV5-1 and TRBJ1-1): KAGVTQTPRYLIKTRGQQVTLSCSPISGHRSVSWYQQTPGQGLQFLFEYFSETQRNKGNFPGRFSGRQFSNSRSEMNVSTLELGDSALYLCASSSLVKDNTEAFFGQGTRLTVV.

The rearrangement links TRBV20-1 to TRBJ2-7; a possible D gene is TRBD1 (6 bases). The CDR3 has 14 amino acids. CDR1 is DFQATT, CDR2 SNEGSKA, per germline (reference sequence). V was shortened by 3 bases and J by 2 bases, with 14 bases between the two germline ends. For the CDR3, the DNA is TGCAGTGCTAGCAAGGGGACATTTACCTACGAGCAGTACTTC. Residues: CSASKGTFTYEQYF.

This clonotype turned up a few times. The chain carries TRBV20-1 and TRBJ2-1; TRBD2 might be the D (7 bases). Per the germline V gene, CDR1 is DFQATT and CDR2 is SNEGSKA (reference sequence). The V and J ends lost 5 bases and 4 bases respectively, with 21 bases between them. This CDR3 is built from 16 residues. The CDR3 region has the DNA TGCAGTGCTGGGGTTTGGGGGAGGGGGGAATACAATGAGCAGTTCTTC. Protein: CSAGVWGRGEYNEQFF.

V is TRBV6-2 or TRBV6-3 and J is TRBJ2-1; TRBD1 might be the D (6 bases). CDR1 and CDR2 from the germline V gene are MNHEY and SVGEGT. The CDR3 has 15 amino acids. V gave up 5 bases and J gave up 7 bases, with 18 bases separating them. This chain's CDR3 is CASSRQVSKWNEQFF. The CDR3 DNA follows: TGTGCCAGCAGTCGACAGGTATCCAAGTGGAATGAGCAGTTCTTC.